The T cell receptor beta chain under discussion was sequenced for a study of shared clonotypes between healthy human individuals. Deep level was the assay's run setting. The authors loaded 150 to 250 ng DNA, 27,000 or so T cell genomes, into sorted-subset replicate PCRs. Measured with immunoSEQ multiplex PCR; TCRdb has only the in-frame clones, and not every one. The table has about 980,000 clones, 70% to 85% seen once. The donors, healthy adults who were HIV-negative, had experienced no recent acute infections or vaccinations. Sequenced: memory CD4+ T cells sorted from blood. This sample's subset: CD45RA-negative fraction. The clonotype comes from a man between 18 and 29 years old in good health.

The CDR3 coding sequence is TGTGCCATCAGAGAGACAGGGGAGTGCGAGCAGTACTTC. Encoded protein: CAIRETGECEQYF. The rearrangement uses TRBV10-3 and TRBJ2-7, with TRBD1 matching over 8 bases. The germline V gene has CDR1 ENHRY and CDR2 SYGVKD. J was trimmed by 6 bases and V by 6 bases; bases with no gene match: 7. The CDR3 is made up of 13 amino acids.